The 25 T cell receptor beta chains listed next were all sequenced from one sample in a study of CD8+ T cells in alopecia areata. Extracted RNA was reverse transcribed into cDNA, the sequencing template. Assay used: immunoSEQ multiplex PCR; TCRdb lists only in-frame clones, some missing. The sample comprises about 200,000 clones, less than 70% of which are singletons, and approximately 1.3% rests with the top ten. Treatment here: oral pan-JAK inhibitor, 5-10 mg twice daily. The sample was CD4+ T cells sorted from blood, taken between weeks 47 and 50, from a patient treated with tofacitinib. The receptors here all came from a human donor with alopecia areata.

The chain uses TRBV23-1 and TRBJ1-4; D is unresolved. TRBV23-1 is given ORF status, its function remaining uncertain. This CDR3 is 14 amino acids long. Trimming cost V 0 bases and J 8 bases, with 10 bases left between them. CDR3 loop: CASSQSCSLEKLFF. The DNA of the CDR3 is TGCGCCAGCAGTCAATCGTGCAGTCTCGAAAAACTGTTTTTT.

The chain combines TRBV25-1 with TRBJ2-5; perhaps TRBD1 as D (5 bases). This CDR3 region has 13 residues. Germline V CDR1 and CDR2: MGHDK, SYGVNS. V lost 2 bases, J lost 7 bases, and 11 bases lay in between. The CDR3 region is CASSEDRRGTQYF. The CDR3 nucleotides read TGTGCCAGCAGTGAAGACAGACGCGGGACCCAGTACTTC.

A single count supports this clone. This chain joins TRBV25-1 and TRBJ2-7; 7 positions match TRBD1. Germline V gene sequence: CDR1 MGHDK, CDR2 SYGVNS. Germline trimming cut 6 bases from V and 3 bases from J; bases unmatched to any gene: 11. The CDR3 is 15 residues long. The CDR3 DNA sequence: TGTGCCAGCAGCCACAGGGGTCACTTGGGCTACGAGCAGTACTTC. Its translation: CASSHRGHLGYEQYF.

CDR3 in DNA: TGTGCCTGGGTACGGACCGGGAAGACGCAGTATTTT. Translated: CAWVRTGKTQYF. The chain combines TRBV30 with TRBJ2-3; D is perhaps TRBD2 (5 bases). This CDR3 has 12 amino acids. The V and J ends lost 5 bases and 9 bases respectively, with 15 bases between them. The V gene's germline CDR1 is GTSNPN and CDR2 SVGIG (reference sequence).

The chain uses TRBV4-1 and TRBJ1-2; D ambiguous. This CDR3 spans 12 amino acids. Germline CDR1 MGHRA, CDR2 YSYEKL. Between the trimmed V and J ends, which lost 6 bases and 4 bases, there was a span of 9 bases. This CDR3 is CASSHNSYGYTF. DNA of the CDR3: TGCGCCAGCAGTCACAACAGCTATGGCTACACCTTC.

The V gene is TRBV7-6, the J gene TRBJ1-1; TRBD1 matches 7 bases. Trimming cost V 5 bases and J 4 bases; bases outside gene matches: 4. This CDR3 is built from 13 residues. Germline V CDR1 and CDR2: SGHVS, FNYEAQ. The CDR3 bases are TGTGCCAGCAGCCCTAGGACAGGCACTGAAGCTTTCTTT. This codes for CASSPRTGTEAFF.

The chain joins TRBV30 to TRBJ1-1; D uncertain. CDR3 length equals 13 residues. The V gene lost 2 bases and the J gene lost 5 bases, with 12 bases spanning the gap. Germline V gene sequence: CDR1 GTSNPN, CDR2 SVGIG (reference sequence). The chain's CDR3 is CAWSPGQGTEAFF. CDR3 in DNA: TGTGCCTGGAGTCCCGGGCAAGGGACTGAAGCTTTCTTT.

The chain's CDR3 is CASSLVGGLNQPQHF. The DNA of the CDR3 is TGCGCCAGCAGCTTGGTAGGGGGACTTAATCAGCCCCAGCATTTT. V is TRBV5-1 and J is TRBJ1-5, with D possibly TRBD1 on 6 matching bases. CDR3 length equals 15 residues. The germline CDR1 and CDR2 sequences are SGHRS and YFSETQ. V lost 0 bases to trimming and J lost 4 bases, with 11 bases between them.

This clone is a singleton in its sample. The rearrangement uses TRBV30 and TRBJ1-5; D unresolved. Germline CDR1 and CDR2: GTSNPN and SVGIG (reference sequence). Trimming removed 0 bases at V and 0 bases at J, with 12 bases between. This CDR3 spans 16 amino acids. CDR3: CAWSVPGSNSNQPQHF. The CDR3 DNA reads TGTGCCTGGAGTGTACCGGGCAGCAATAGCAATCAGCCCCAGCATTTT.

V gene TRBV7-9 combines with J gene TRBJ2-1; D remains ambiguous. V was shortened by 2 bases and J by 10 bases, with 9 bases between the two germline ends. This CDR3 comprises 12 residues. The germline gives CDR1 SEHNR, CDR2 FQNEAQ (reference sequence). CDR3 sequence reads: CASSLRSLEQFF. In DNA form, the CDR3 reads TGTGCCAGCAGCTTACGGTCGCTCGAGCAGTTCTTC.

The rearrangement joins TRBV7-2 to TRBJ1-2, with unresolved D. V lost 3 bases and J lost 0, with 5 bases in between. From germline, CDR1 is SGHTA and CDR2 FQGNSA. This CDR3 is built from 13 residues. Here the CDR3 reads CASSFGPNYGYTF. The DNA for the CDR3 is TGTGCCAGCAGCTTTGGGCCTAACTATGGCTACACCTTC.

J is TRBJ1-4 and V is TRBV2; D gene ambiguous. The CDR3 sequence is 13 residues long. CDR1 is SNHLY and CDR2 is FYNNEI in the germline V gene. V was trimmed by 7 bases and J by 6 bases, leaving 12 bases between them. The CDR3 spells CASIRGRDEKLFF. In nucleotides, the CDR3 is TGTGCCAGCATCAGAGGGAGGGATGAAAAACTGTTTTTT.

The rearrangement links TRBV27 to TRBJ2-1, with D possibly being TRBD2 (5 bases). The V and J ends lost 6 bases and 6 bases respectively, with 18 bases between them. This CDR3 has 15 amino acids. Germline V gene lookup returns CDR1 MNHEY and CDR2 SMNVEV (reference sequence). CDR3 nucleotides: TGTGCCAGCAGGCCTGGCGGGCCGACGGGCAATGAGCAGTTCTTC. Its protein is CASRPGGPTGNEQFF.

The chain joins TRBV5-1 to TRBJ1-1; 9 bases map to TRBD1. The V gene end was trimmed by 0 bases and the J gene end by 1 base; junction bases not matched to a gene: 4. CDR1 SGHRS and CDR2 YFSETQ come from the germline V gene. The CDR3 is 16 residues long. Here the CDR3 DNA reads TGCGCCAGCAGCTTGGATGGGACAGGGCCGAACACTGAAGCTTTCTTT. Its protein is CASSLDGTGPNTEAFF.

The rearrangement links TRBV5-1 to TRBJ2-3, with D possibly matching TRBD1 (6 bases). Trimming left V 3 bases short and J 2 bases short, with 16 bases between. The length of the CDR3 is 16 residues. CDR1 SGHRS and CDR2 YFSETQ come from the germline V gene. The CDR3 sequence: CASSSETGGYTDTQYF. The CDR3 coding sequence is TGCGCCAGCAGCTCGGAGACAGGCGGTTACACAGATACGCAGTATTTT.

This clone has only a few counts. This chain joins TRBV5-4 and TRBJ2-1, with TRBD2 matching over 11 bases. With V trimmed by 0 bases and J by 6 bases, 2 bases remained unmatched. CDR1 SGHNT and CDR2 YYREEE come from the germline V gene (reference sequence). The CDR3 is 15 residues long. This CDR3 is CASSLGLAGTNEQFF. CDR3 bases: TGTGCCAGCAGCTTGGGACTAGCGGGGACCAATGAGCAGTTCTTC.

CDR3 nucleotides: TGTGCCTGGAATTCAAACCAAGAGACCCAGTACTTC. Translated: CAWNSNQETQYF. The chain combines TRBV30 with TRBJ2-5; D remains ambiguous. The CDR3 has 12 residues. Looked up from germline, CDR1 is GTSNPN and CDR2 is SVGIG (reference sequence). The V end was cut by 4 bases, the J end by 0 bases, with 6 bases between.

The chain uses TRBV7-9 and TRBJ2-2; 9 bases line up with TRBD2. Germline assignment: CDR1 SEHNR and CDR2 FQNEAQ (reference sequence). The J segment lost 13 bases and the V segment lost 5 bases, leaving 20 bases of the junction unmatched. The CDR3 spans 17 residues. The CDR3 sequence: CASSGPRLAGLPGALFF. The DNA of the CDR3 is TGTGCCAGCAGCGGCCCCCGGCTAGCGGGGCTTCCGGGTGCGCTGTTTTTT.

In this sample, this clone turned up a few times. In nucleotides, the CDR3 is TGCGCCAGCAGCTCCGGGACAGGTTTCCGAAACACCGGGGAGCTGTTTTTT. This encodes CASSSGTGFRNTGELFF. The V call is TRBV5-1, the J call TRBJ2-2; 8 nucleotides line up with TRBD1. The CDR3 loop spans 17 amino acids. The ends lost 3 bases at V and 2 bases at J; junction bases unmatched: 9. CDR1 is SGHRS and CDR2 is YFSETQ in the germline V gene.

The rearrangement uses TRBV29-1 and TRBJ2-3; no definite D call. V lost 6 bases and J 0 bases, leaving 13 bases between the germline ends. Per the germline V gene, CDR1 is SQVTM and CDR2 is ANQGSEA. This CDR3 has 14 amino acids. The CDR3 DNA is TGCAGCGTGAGCTCCCACTCAAGCACAGATACGCAGTATTTT. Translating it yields CSVSSHSSTDTQYF.

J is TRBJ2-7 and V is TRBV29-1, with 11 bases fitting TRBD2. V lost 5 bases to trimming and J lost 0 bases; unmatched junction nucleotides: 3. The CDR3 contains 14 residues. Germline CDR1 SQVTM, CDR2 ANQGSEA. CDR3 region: CSVFTSGGSYEQYF. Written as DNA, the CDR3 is TGCAGCGTTTTTACTAGCGGGGGCTCCTACGAGCAGTACTTC.

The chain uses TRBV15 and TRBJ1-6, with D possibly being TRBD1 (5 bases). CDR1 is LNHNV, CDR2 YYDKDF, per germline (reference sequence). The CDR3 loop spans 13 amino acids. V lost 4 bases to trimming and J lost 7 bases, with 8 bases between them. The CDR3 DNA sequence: TGTGCCACCAGCAAAGGGGTCAATTCACCCCTCCACTTT. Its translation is CATSKGVNSPLHF.

The CDR3 here is CASSEVVGTGELFF. The DNA of the CDR3 is TGTGCCAGCAGTGAAGTAGTGGGGACCGGGGAGCTGTTTTTT. The rearrangement joins TRBV2 to TRBJ2-2; D not certain. Germline V CDR1 and CDR2: SNHLY, FYNNEI. The CDR3 totals 14 residues. V lost 1 base, J lost 5 bases, and 8 bases lay in between.

CDR3 residues: CSVDVGGWGQYF. The CDR3 DNA reads as TGCAGCGTTGACGTCGGAGGGTGGGGGCAGTATTTT. J is TRBJ2-3 and V is TRBV29-1, with D perhaps TRBD2 (6 bases). This CDR3 contains 12 residues. CDR1 is SQVTM, CDR2 ANQGSEA, per germline. The ends were cut back, 3 bases at V and 11 bases at J, with 15 bases in the middle.

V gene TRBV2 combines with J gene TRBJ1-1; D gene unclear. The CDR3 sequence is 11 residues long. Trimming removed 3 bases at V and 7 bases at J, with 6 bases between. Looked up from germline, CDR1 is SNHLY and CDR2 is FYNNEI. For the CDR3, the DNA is TGTGCCAGCAGTGAGGCACTTGAAGCTTTCTTT. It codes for CASSEALEAFF.